One and the same sample provided the 21 T cell receptor beta chains below, sequenced in a study of early T cells in non-severe SARS-CoV-2 infection. TCRdb analysed the 5' RACE reads with MiXCR anew, one entry per CDR3 protein. Counted here are 28,000 or so distinct CDR3 sequences, roughly 5.4% occurring once; the ten biggest clones make up 4.5%. The specimen sequenced was whole blood. Source of these receptors: an adult who was a healthcare worker with PCR-confirmed SARS-CoV-2 infection or an uninfected control (not recorded which).

About this clonotype itself: This may be a read error, as it is one base from a much larger clone. This CDR3 reads CNVKGTIASYEQYF. CDR3 in DNA: TGCAATGTCAAGGGAACCATCGCCTCCTACGAGCAGTACTTC. The J gene is TRBJ2-7, the V gene TRBV20-1; D remains ambiguous. This CDR3 contains 14 residues. Germline CDR1 reads DFQATT; CDR2 reads SNEGSKA (reference sequence).

This rearrangement joins TRBV11-2 to TRBJ2-7, with TRBD1 matching 7 bases. The CDR3 spans 15 residues. CDR1 and CDR2 from the germline V gene are SGHAT and FQNNGV. Germline trimming cut 4 bases from V and 1 base from J; bases unmatched to any gene: 7. The CDR3 DNA sequence: TGTGCCAGCAGCTGGATTGGGACAGAGTCCTACGAGCAGTACTTC. It yields the protein CASSWIGTESYEQYF.

There are a few counts of this clonotype. The chain uses TRBV3-1 and TRBJ2-7; D perhaps matches TRBD2 (6 bases). CDR1 is LGHDT, CDR2 YNNKEL, per germline (reference sequence). The V and J ends lost 5 bases and 2 bases respectively, with 16 bases between them. This CDR3 has 15 amino acids. The CDR3 protein is CASSLTRGYPYEQYF. The CDR3 nucleotides are TGTGCCAGCAGCTTGACGCGGGGCTACCCCTACGAGCAGTACTTC.

This clonotype has only a few counts. The chain is built from TRBV3-1 and TRBJ2-7; 8 positions agree with TRBD2. V lost 0 bases, J lost 0 bases, and 16 bases stayed unmatched. CDR1 and CDR2 from the germline V gene are LGHDT and YNNKEL (reference sequence). This CDR3 comprises 20 residues. CDR3 region: CASSQDVAPPQRESSYEQYF. The CDR3 region has the DNA TGTGCCAGCAGCCAAGATGTGGCGCCACCTCAGCGGGAGAGCTCCTACGAGCAGTACTTC.

This clonotype has a count of ten or more. The chain joins TRBV11-3 to TRBJ2-5; the D call may be TRBD1 or TRBD2 (5 bases each). CDR3 length: 15 residues. V lost 2 bases to trimming and J lost 2 bases, with 12 bases between them. Germline V gene sequence: CDR1 SGHNT, CDR2 YENEEA. CDR3 in amino acids: CASSLRSWGQETQYF. For the CDR3, the DNA is TGTGCCAGCAGCTTAAGGTCGTGGGGGCAAGAGACCCAGTACTTC.

The chain combines TRBV11-2 with TRBJ2-7; 8 bases agree with TRBD2. V shed 5 bases and J 0 bases; nucleotides not matched to a gene: 6. This CDR3 is built from 15 residues. Germline V CDR1 and CDR2: SGHAT, FQNNGV. The CDR3: CASSPILAVSYEQYF. Here the CDR3 DNA reads TGTGCCAGCAGCCCTATACTAGCGGTCTCCTACGAGCAGTACTTC.

This clonotype was recorded many times. This chain joins TRBV11-3 and TRBJ2-1, with D perhaps TRBD2 (5 bases). V dropped 1 base and J dropped 3 bases, with 10 bases sitting between them. Per germline, CDR1 SGHNT and CDR2 YENEEA. The CDR3 length is 15 residues. CDR3 DNA sequence: TGTGCCAGCAGCTTAGGGACTGGTTTCTACAATGAGCAGTTCTTC. Its translation is CASSLGTGFYNEQFF. The full variable domain, its missing parts supplied by reference TRBV11-3 and TRBJ2-1, is EAGVVQSPRYKIIEKKQPVAFWCNPISGHNTLYWYLQNLGQGPELLIRYENEEAVDDSQLPKDRFSAERLKGVDSTLKIQPAELGDSAVYLCASSLGTGFYNEQFFGPGTRLTVL.

This clonotype was counted a few times. V usage is TRBV20-1 and J usage is TRBJ2-5; TRBD1 agrees at 7 bases. The CDR3 extends over 13 amino acids. CDR1 is DFQATT and CDR2 is SNEGSKA in the germline V gene (reference sequence). V lost 5 bases and J lost 6; bases outside the gene matches: 9. The CDR3 reads CSAARQGGQTQYF. For the CDR3, the DNA is TGCAGTGCTGCCCGACAGGGTGGGCAGACCCAGTACTTC.

The table lists this clonotype with many counts. This chain joins TRBV7-9 and TRBJ1-2, with TRBD1 identical over 7 bases. Germline loops: CDR1 SEHNR, CDR2 FQNEAQ (reference sequence). The CDR3 length is 17 residues. J was trimmed by 4 bases and V by 2 bases; bases with no gene match: 13. For the CDR3, the DNA is TGTGCCAGCAGCTTAACCCCACGGGACAGCGCGACCTATGGCTACACCTTC. Encoded protein: CASSLTPRDSATYGYTF.

This clonotype was counted a few times. This chain connects TRBV28 to TRBJ2-7; 11 nucleotides match TRBD2. The germline V gene encodes CDR1 MDHEN and CDR2 SYDVKM. The junction had 6 bases not matched to a gene; V was cut back by 6 bases and J by 5 bases. CDR3 length: 14 residues. The CDR3 is CASSPTSGRHEQYF. CDR3 sequence (DNA): TGTGCCAGCAGCCCTACTAGCGGGAGACACGAGCAGTACTTC.

There are many counts of this clonotype. CDR3 amino acids: CATSLSGDGEQFF. CDR3 coding DNA: TGTGCCACCAGTTTGTCAGGGGACGGTGAGCAGTTCTTC. The V and J genes are TRBV24-1 and TRBJ2-1; maybe TRBD1 (6 bases). The V end lost 6 bases, the J end lost 9 bases, and 14 bases lay between the germline ends. Germline assignment: CDR1 KGHDR and CDR2 SFDVKD. The CDR3 is 13 amino acids.

This clonotype was detected many times. The chain employs TRBV12-3 or TRBV12-4 and TRBJ2-1; 13 nucleotides align to TRBD2. CDR3 length: 13 amino acids. Trimming at V came to 9 bases and at J to 7 bases, leaving 3 bases not matched to a gene. The DNA for the CDR3 is TGTGCCAGTACGACTAGCGGGAGGAATGAGCAGTTCTTC. As protein: CASTTSGRNEQFF.

This clonotype was seen only once. The CDR3 reads CSVAGTEQYF. The CDR3 DNA is TGCAGCGTTGCGGGGACCGAGCAGTACTTC. This chain joins TRBV29-1 and TRBJ2-7; D could derive from TRBD1 or TRBD2 (5 bases each). V lost 4 bases, J lost 6 bases, and 7 bases lay in between. Germline V gives CDR1 SQVTM, CDR2 ANQGSEA. This CDR3 is built from 10 residues.

This clonotype was counted many times. This chain uses TRBV11-3 with TRBJ2-3; tentative D call: TRBD2 (6 bases). This CDR3 contains 14 residues. Trimming stripped 2 bases from V and 2 bases from J, with 8 bases between. Germline CDR1 SGHNT, CDR2 YENEEA. CDR3: CASSLTGVTDTQYF. The CDR3 bases are TGTGCCAGCAGCTTAACGGGGGTCACAGATACGCAGTATTTT.

This clonotype has a count of ten or more. This chain links TRBV11-2 with TRBJ2-1, with D perhaps matching TRBD1 (6 bases). This CDR3 is built from 14 residues. V lost 3 bases to trimming and J lost 4 bases, with 10 bases between them. Germline V lookup: CDR1 SGHAT, CDR2 FQNNGV. CDR3 in DNA: TGTGCCAGCAGCTTGACAGGACAGTACAATGAGCAGTTCTTC. This gives the protein CASSLTGQYNEQFF.

This chain connects TRBV28 to TRBJ2-1; the D is unclear. Trimming shortened V by 7 bases and J by 0 bases, and 4 bases separated the two germline ends. This CDR3 region has 12 residues. Germline assignment: CDR1 MDHEN and CDR2 SYDVKM. CDR3 amino acids: CASTNSYNEQFF. CDR3 coding DNA: TGTGCCAGCACCAACTCCTACAATGAGCAGTTCTTC.

Details on this clonotype: A much larger clone sits a single nucleotide away, making a read error possible. The rearrangement joins TRBV7-2 to TRBJ2-7; D not resolved. The CDR3 runs 17 residues. Germline V lookup: CDR1 SGHTA, CDR2 FQGNSA. The DNA of the CDR3 is TGTGCCAGCATCTTAGTGGGGTCAGGTTCAAGCTCCTACGAGCAGTACTTC. Translation: CASILVGSGSSSYEQYF.

With respect to this clonotype: This may be a read error, as it is one base from a much larger clone. This chain links TRBV5-6 with TRBJ2-7; 7 bases fit TRBD2. The CDR3 consists of 16 residues. The V segment lost 0 bases and the J segment 4 bases; nucleotides outside the gene matches: 10. Germline CDR1 and CDR2: SGHDT and YYEEEE. The CDR3 sequence: CASSLVSLVGGYEQYF. The CDR3 DNA is TGTGCCAGCAGCTTGGTATCGCTAGTGGGAGGGTACGAGCAGTACTTC.

This clonotype has more than one count but fewer than ten. The chain joins TRBV15 to TRBJ2-3; D gene ambiguous. Germline assignment: CDR1 LNHNV and CDR2 YYDKDF (reference sequence). Trimming stripped 0 bases from V and 0 bases from J, with 7 bases between. This CDR3 region has 15 residues. The CDR3 region has the DNA TGTGCCACCAGCAGAGATCGTTCTAGCACAGATACGCAGTATTTT. Protein product: CATSRDRSSTDTQYF.

This clonotype was seen many times. This chain connects TRBV20-1 to TRBJ2-7; D is unresolved. V shed 3 bases and J shed 3 bases, with 6 bases lying between them. The CDR3 extends over 11 amino acids. Germline CDR1 and CDR2: DFQATT and SNEGSKA (reference sequence). The CDR3 sequence: CSARMSYEQYF. The CDR3 bases are TGCAGTGCTAGGATGAGCTACGAGCAGTACTTC.

The sample holds many counts of this clonotype. CDR3 sequence: CASSQVAGHLTGETQYF. The CDR3 nucleotides are TGCGCCAGCAGCCAGGTCGCGGGACATTTAACTGGGGAGACCCAGTACTTC. The chain carries TRBV4-3 and TRBJ2-5; perhaps D is TRBD1 or TRBD2 (6 bases each). The CDR3 has 17 residues. Germline V gene sequence: CDR1 LGHNA, CDR2 YSLEER. V was shortened by 3 bases and J by 5 bases, with 22 bases between the two germline ends.